Listed below are T cell receptor beta chains from one sample, sequenced in a study of spatial heterogeneity in lung cancer. TCRdb processed the 5' RACE reads anew with MiXCR; each CDR3 protein has one entry. The sample lists over 50,000 distinct CDR3 sequences; about 8% were seen once. The specimen was PBMCs, collected at surgery. The source is a female donor with early-stage non-small cell lung cancer. Both conserved end residues are part of each CDR3. D genes are given only for firm matches. Expanded clones are given a class, and other clones once, few, many or no size at all.

TRBJ2-7 | NA | many | TRBV6-6 | TGTGCCAGCACCTCTTATGCCTACGAGCAGTACTTC | CASTSYAYEQYF
TRBJ1-5 | NA | few | TRBV7-9 | TGTGCCAGCAGCCTCACTAATCAGCCCCAGCATTTT | CASSLTNQPQHF
TRBJ2-1 | TRBD2 | NA | TRBV10-2 | TGCGCCAGCGGGTGGGCGGGAGACCCCAATGAGCAGTTCTTC | CASGWAGDPNEQFF
TRBJ2-7 | TRBD2 | few | TRBV7-3 | TGTGCCAGCAGCTTGAGCGGGAGCTCCTACGAGCAGTACTTC | CASSLSGSSYEQYF
TRBJ2-5 | NA | NA | TRBV15 | TGTGCCACCAGCAGCCCAAGGGAGACCCAGTACTTC | CATSSPRETQYF
TRBJ2-1 | NA | many | TRBV10-2 | TGCGCCAGCAAGGGGAGGTTAAGCTCCTACAATGAGCAGTTCTTC | CASKGRLSSYNEQFF
TRBJ2-5 | NA | few | TRBV3-1 | TGTGCCAGCAGCCAAGTTGTGGAGGACCAGTACTTC | CASSQVVEDQYF
TRBJ2-7 | NA | NA | TRBV29-1 | TGCAGCGTTTCCGTCTCCTACGAGCAGTACTTC | CSVSVSYEQYF
TRBJ1-6 | TRBD1 | many | TRBV6-5 | TGTGCCAGCAGTCTAACCGGGACAGGGGGACCCCTCCACTTT | CASSLTGTGGPLHF
TRBJ2-3 | NA | many | TRBV27 | TGTGCCAGCGGTTACACAGATACGCAGTATTTT | CASGYTDTQYF
TRBJ2-3 | TRBD2 | few | TRBV7-2 | TGTGCCAGCAGCTGGGGACTAGCGGGGGGAGATACGCAGTATTTT | CASSWGLAGGDTQYF
TRBJ2-1 | NA | few | TRBV12-3/TRBV12-4 | TGTGCCAGCAGTCCGACTAGCTCCTACAATGAGCAGTTCTTC | CASSPTSSYNEQFF
TRBJ1-5 | NA | NA | TRBV28 | TGTGCCAGCAGTCAAATTGGACAGCCCCAGCATTTT | CASSQIGQPQHF
TRBJ1-1 | NA | few | TRBV6-1 | TGTGCCAGCACGAGGGGACGGGAAACTGAAGCTTTCTTT | CASTRGRETEAFF
TRBJ2-5 | TRBD2 | few | TRBV19 | TGTGCCAGTAGTACCCCCCTACGGGGGGGCCAAGAGACCCAGTACTTC | CASSTPLRGGQETQYF
TRBJ2-2 | NA | many | TRBV6-6 | TGTGCCAGCAGCCCCGGACAGACCACCGGGGAGCTGTTTTTT | CASSPGQTTGELFF
TRBJ1-2 | TRBD1 | NA | TRBV18 | TGTGCCAGCTCACTGGACAGGGCAAACTATGGCTACACCTTC | CASSLDRANYGYTF
TRBJ2-1 | TRBD2 | few | TRBV24-1 | TGTGCCACCAGTGACCCCGGGACTAGCAATGAGCAGTTCTTC | CATSDPGTSNEQFF
TRBJ2-1 | NA | few | TRBV10-3 | TGTGCCATCAGTGATAACAACGACAATGAGCAGTTCTTC | CAISDNNDNEQFF
TRBJ1-2 | TRBD1 | many | TRBV7-9 | TGTGCCAGCAGCTTAGAACAGGGGAGGAGCTACACCTTC | CASSLEQGRSYTF
TRBJ2-6 | NA | few | TRBV10-2 | TGCGCCAGCAGTTCACCCGCAGGGTACGGGGCCAACGTCCTGACTTTC | CASSSPAGYGANVLTF
TRBJ2-5 | TRBD1 | few | TRBV5-1 | TGCGCCAGCAGCAGACAGGGTCCCCAAGAGACCCAGTACTTC | CASSRQGPQETQYF
TRBJ2-1 | NA | few | TRBV6-5 | TGTGCCAGCAGTATTGCGAGCAGTTACAATGAGCAGTTCTTC | CASSIASSYNEQFF
TRBJ1-1 | NA | many | TRBV5-8 | TGTGCCAGCAGCCTGAGGAGGGTCGTGGGTGAAGCTTTCTTT | CASSLRRVVGEAFF
TRBJ2-2 | NA | many | TRBV10-3 | TGTGCCATCAGGGCGGAACTCGGGGAGCTGTTTTTT | CAIRAELGELFF
TRBJ1-3 | NA | few | TRBV7-6 | TGTGCCAGCAGCTTAGGAGGCGGGGGCCCCTCTGGAAACACCATATATTTT | CASSLGGGGPSGNTIYF
TRBJ2-3 | NA | NA | TRBV7-2 | TGTGCCAGCAGCTTGGCACCCACAGATACGCAGTATTTT | CASSLAPTDTQYF
TRBJ2-3 | TRBD2 | NA | TRBV5-1 | TGCGCCAGCAGCTTGGGGGCTAGCGGGGGCACAGATACGCAGTATTTT | CASSLGASGGTDTQYF
TRBJ2-3 | TRBD2 | NA | TRBV27 | TGTGCCAGCAGCGACGCTAGCGGGAGCGGAATCACAGATACGCAGTATTTT | CASSDASGSGITDTQYF
TRBJ2-2 | NA | NA | TRBV3-1 | TGTGCCAGCAGCCACAGGGCCAACACCGGGGAGCTGTTTTTT | CASSHRANTGELFF
TRBJ1-1 | TRBD1 | many | TRBV4-1 | TGCGCCAGCAGCCAAGATACAGGGGGCTTGAACACTGAAGCTTTCTTT | CASSQDTGGLNTEAFF
TRBJ1-2 | NA | many | TRBV7-3 | TGTGCCAGCAGCCCGGGGCCGAACTATGGCTACACCTTC | CASSPGPNYGYTF
TRBJ2-1 | TRBD1 | many | TRBV10-2 | TGCGCCAGCAGTGACGGTTGGGACAGGGGATCCAATGAGCAGTTCTTC | CASSDGWDRGSNEQFF
TRBJ1-2 | NA | few | TRBV9 | TGTGCCAGCAGCACCCAACAGGGAAGCTATGGCTACACCTTC | CASSTQQGSYGYTF
TRBJ2-6 | NA | many | TRBV10-3 | TGTGCCATCAGTGAGGTACGCAGGGAGCCACGTTCCTCTGGGGCCAACGTCCTGACTTTC | CAISEVRREPRSSGANVLTF
TRBJ2-5 | NA | few | TRBV11-1 | TGTGCCAGCAGCTCCCTTCTAGCCGGGGAGACCCAGTACTTC | CASSSLLAGETQYF
TRBJ1-4 | NA | few | TRBV5-6 | TGTGCCAGCAGCCCGGGACCGGGAGGACGCGAAAAACTGTTTTTT | CASSPGPGGREKLFF
TRBJ1-6 | NA | many | TRBV7-3 | TGTGCCAGCAGCTTAACTGGGGGGGATTCACCCCTCCACTTT | CASSLTGGDSPLHF
TRBJ2-5 | NA | NA | TRBV18 | TGTGCCAGCTCACCCACAGATCAAGAGACCCAGTACTTC | CASSPTDQETQYF
TRBJ1-1 | NA | NA | TRBV6-1 | TGTGCCAGCACGGTTACCCTAGGGACTGAAGCTTTCTTT | CASTVTLGTEAFF
TRBJ1-4 | NA | NA | TRBV7-8 | TGTGCCAGCAGCTCGCGGGGGTTGGGAAAACTGTTTTTT | CASSSRGLGKLFF
TRBJ1-1 | NA | NA | TRBV30 | TGTGCCTGGAGCCAAAGGGGGAACACTGAAGCTTTCTTT | CAWSQRGNTEAFF
TRBJ2-1 | NA | few | TRBV6-1 | TGTGCCAGCAGTGAAGGAGGGGGCTACAATGAGCAGTTCTTC | CASSEGGGYNEQFF
TRBJ2-3 | NA | many | TRBV14 | TGTGCCAGCAGCCATCCTCGGCAGGGAATGGGGACAGATACGCAGTATTTT | CASSHPRQGMGTDTQYF
TRBJ1-2 | TRBD1 | medium-sized | TRBV5-1 | TGCGCCAGCAGCTTCGTCTTTGCGGGACAGGGCTTTGGCTACACCTTC | CASSFVFAGQGFGYTF
TRBJ1-2 | TRBD1 | many | TRBV28 | TGTGCCAGCAGTTTGGGAAGGACAGGGCGGCTGGACTATGGCTACACCTTC | CASSLGRTGRLDYGYTF